A few counts support the clone carrying this T cell receptor beta chain. Its antigen is still unknown. TCRdb recomputed calls from the reads with MiXCR, one row per CDR3 protein. Of about 160,000 distinct CDR3 sequences listed, about 20% were seen once; the top ten hold under 30%. This sample was included in a study of T cell repertoires in cytomegalovirus infection. The wider study: Well-studied HLA-B-restricted epitopes and recently identified HLA-C-restricted epitopes of CMV were both used in the study. Public signatures in TCR beta pointed to CMV infection and matching HLA type.

Study results and caveats: Pooled public TCR beta family frequency picked out CMV carriers with the relevant HLA.

The CDR3 consists of 18 residues. V lost 5 bases and J lost 4, with 21 bases in between. Germline V gives CDR1 SEHNR, CDR2 FQNEAQ (reference sequence). Sequencing used CD8+ T cells from cultured PBMCs, obtained from culture after CMV antigen stimulation. The genes are TRBV7-9 and TRBJ2-6, with a tentative D call TRBD1 (6 bases). The source of this sequence is a human donor in good health (CMV status not recorded). Some clones in this sample may be carry-over from other donors' samples. The CDR3 reads CASSLSWTDTWGANVLTF. For the CDR3, the DNA is TGTGCCAGCAGCCTGTCTTGGACAGATACGTGGGGGGCCAACGTCCTGACTTTC.